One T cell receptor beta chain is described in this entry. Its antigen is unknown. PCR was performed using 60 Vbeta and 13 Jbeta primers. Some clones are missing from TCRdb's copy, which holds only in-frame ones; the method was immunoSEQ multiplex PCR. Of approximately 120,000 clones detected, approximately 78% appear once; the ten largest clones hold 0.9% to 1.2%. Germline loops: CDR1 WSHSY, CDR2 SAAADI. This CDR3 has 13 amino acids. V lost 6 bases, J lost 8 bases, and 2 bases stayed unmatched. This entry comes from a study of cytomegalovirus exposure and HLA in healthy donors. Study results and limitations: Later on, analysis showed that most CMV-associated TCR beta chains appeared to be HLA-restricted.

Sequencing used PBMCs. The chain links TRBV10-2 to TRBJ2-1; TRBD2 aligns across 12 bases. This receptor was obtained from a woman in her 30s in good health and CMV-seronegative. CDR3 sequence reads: CASRGLAGYEQFF. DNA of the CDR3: TGCGCCAGCAGAGGACTAGCGGGGTATGAGCAGTTCTTC.